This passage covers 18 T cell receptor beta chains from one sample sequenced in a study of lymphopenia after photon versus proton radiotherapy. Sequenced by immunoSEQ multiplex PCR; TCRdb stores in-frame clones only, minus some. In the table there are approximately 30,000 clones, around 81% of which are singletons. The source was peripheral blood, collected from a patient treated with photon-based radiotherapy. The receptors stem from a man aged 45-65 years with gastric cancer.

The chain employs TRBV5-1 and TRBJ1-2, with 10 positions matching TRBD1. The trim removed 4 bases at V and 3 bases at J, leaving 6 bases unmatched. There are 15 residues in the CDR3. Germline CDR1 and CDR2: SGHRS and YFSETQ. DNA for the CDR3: TGCGCCAGCAGCGGGGGACAGGGGCCTTACTATGGCTACACCTTC. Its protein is CASSGGQGPYYGYTF.

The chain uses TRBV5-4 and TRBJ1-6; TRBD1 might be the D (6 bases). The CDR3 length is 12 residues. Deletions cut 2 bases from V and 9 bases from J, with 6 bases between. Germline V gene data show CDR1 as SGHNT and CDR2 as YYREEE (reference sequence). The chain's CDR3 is CASSFRGSPLHF. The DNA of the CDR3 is TGTGCCAGCAGCTTCAGGGGTTCACCCCTCCACTTT.

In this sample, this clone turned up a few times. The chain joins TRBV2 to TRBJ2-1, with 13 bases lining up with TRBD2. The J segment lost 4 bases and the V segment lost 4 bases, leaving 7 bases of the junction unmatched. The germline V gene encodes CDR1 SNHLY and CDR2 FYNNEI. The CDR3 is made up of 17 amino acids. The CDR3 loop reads CASSVGTSGEHYNEQFF. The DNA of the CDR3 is TGTGCCAGCAGTGTAGGGACTAGCGGGGAGCATTACAATGAGCAGTTCTTC.

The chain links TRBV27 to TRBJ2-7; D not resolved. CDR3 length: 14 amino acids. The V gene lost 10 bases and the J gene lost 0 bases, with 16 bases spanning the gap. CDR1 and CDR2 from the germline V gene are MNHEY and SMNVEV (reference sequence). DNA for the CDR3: TGTGCCACCCGGGTAGTCCGGCACTCCTACGAGCAGTACTTC. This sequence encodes CATRVVRHSYEQYF.

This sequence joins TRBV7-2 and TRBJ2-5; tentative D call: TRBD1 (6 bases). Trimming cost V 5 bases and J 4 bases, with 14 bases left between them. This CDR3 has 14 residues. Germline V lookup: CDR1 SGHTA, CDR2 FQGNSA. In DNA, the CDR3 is TGTGCCAGCAGCAAACAGGGTATCAGAGAGACCCAGTACTTC. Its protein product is CASSKQGIRETQYF.

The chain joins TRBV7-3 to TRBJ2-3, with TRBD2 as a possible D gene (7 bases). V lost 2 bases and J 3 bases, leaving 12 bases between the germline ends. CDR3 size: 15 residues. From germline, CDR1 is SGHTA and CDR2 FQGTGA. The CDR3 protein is CASSLGGAFTDTQYF. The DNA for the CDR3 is TGTGCCAGCAGCTTAGGGGGGGCCTTTACAGATACGCAGTATTTT.

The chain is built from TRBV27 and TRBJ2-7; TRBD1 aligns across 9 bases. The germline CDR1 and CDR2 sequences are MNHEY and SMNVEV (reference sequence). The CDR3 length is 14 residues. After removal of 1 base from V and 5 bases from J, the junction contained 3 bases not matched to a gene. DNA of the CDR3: TGTGCCAGCAGTTTATTCCGGACAGGGGACGAGCAGTACTTC. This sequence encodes CASSLFRTGDEQYF.

The CDR3 loop reads CARRTGFTDTQYF. The CDR3 bases are TGTGCCAGAAGGACAGGATTCACAGATACGCAGTATTTT. J is TRBJ2-3 and V is TRBV2; TRBD1 matches 7 bases. Germline-derived CDR1 and CDR2 are SNHLY and FYNNEI. There are 13 residues in the CDR3. The J segment lost 2 bases and the V segment lost 9 bases, leaving 5 bases of the junction unmatched.

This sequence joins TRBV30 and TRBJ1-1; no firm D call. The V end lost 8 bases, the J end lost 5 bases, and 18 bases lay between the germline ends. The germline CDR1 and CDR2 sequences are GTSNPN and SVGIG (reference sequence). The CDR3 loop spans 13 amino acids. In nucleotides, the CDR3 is TGTGCCCTAGACGAAGGAAGACGGACTGAAGCTTTCTTT. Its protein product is CALDEGRRTEAFF.

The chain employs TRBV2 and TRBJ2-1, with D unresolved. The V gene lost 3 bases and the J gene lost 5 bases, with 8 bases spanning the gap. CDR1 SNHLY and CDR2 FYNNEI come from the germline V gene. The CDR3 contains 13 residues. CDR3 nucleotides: TGTGCCAGCAGTGATCGGGTTGACAATGAGCAGTTCTTC. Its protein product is CASSDRVDNEQFF.

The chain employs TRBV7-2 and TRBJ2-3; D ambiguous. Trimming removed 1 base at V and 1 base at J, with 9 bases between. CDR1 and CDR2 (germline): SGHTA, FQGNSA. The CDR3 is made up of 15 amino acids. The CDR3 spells CASSLGSSGTDTQYF. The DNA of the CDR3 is TGTGCCAGCAGCTTAGGTTCGAGCGGCACAGATACGCAGTATTTT.

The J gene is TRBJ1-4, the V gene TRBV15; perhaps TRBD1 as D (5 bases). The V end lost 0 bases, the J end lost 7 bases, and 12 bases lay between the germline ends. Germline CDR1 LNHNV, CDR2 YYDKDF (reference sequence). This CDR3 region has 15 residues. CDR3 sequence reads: CATSRDGTGFEKLFF. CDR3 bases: TGTGCCACCAGCAGAGATGGAACAGGATTTGAAAAACTGTTTTTT.

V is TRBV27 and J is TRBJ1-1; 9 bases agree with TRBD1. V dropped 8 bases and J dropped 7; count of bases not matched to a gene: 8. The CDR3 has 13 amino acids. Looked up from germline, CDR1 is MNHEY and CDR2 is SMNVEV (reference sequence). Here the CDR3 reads CASLPRQGGEAFF. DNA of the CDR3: TGTGCCAGCTTACCACGACAGGGGGGTGAAGCTTTCTTT.

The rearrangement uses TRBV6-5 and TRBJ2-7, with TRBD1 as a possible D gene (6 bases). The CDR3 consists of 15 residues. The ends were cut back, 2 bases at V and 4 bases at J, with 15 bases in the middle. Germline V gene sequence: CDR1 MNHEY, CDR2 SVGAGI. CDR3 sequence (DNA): TGTGCCAGCAGTTACCGGACAGCAAGGAGTTACGAGCAGTACTTC. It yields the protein CASSYRTARSYEQYF.

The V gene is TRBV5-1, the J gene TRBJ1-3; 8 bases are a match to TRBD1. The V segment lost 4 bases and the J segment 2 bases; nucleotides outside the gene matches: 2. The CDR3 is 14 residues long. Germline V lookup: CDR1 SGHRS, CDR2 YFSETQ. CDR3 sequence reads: CASSPDRAGNTIYF. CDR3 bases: TGCGCCAGCAGCCCGGACAGGGCTGGAAACACCATATATTTT.

DNA of the CDR3: TGTGCCAGCAGCGGTAGCAATCAGCCCCAGCATTTT. This sequence encodes CASSGSNQPQHF. The genes are TRBV27 and TRBJ1-5; D gene uncertain. Germline V lookup: CDR1 MNHEY, CDR2 SMNVEV (reference sequence). The CDR3 loop spans 12 amino acids. Deletions cut 6 bases from V and 0 bases from J, with 3 bases between.

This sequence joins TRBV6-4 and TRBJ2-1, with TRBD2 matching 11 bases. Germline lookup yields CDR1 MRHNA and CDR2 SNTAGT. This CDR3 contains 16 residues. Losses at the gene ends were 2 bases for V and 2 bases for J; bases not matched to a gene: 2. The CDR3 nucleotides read TGTGCCAGCAGTGACGGTAGCGGGGGGGCCTACAATGAGCAGTTCTTC. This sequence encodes CASSDGSGGAYNEQFF.

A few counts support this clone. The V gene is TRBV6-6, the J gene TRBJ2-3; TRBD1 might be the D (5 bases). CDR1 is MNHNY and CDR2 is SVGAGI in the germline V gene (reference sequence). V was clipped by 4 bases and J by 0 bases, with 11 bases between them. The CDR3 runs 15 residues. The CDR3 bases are TGTGCCAGCAGTTTGGATGGGGCTAGCACAGATACGCAGTATTTT. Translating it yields CASSLDGASTDTQYF.